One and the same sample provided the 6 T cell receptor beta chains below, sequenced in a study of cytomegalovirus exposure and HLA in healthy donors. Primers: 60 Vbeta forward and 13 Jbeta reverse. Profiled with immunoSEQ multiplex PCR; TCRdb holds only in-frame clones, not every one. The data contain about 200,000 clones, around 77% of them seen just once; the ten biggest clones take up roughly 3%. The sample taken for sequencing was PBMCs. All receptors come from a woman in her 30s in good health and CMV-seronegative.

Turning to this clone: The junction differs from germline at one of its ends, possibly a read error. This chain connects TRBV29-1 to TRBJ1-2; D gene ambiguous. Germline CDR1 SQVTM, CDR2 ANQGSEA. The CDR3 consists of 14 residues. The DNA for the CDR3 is TGCAGCGTTATACTGGCCCCTGAGGACTATGGCTACCCCTTC. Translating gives CSVILAPEDYGYPF. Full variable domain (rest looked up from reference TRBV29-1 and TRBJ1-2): SAVISQKPSRDICQRGTSLTIQCQVDSQVTMMFWYRQQPGQSLTLIATANQGSEATYESGFVIDKFPISRPNLTFSTLTVSNMSPEDSSIYLCSVILAPEDYGYPFGSGTRLTVV.

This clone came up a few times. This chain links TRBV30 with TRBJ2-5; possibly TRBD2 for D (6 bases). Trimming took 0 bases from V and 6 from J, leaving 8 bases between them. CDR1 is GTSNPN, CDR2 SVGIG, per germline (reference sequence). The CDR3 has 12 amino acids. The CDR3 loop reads CAWSVGGQTQYF. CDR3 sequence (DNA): TGTGCCTGGAGTGTGGGGGGACAGACCCAGTACTTC.

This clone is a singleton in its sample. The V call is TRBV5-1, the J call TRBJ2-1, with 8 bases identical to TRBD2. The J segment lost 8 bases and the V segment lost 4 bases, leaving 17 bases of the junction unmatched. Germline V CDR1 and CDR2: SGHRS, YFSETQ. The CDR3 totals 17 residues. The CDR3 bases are TGCGCCAGCAGCCCCGACCCGGGACTAGGGCAACGGGATGAGCAGTTCTTC. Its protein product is CASSPDPGLGQRDEQFF.

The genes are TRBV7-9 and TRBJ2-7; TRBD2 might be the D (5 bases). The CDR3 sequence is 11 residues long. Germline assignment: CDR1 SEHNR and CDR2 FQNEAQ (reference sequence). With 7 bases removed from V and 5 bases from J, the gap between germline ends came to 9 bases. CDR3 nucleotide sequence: TGTGCCAGCACCCTGGGAGACGAGCAGTACTTC. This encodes CASTLGDEQYF. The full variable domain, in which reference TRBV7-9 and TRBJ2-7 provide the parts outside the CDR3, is DTGVSQNPRHKITKRGQNVTFRCDPISEHNRLYWYRQTLGQGPEFLTYFQNEAQLEKSRLLSDRFSAERPKGSFSTLEIQRTEQGDSAMYLCASTLGDEQYFGPGTRLTVT.

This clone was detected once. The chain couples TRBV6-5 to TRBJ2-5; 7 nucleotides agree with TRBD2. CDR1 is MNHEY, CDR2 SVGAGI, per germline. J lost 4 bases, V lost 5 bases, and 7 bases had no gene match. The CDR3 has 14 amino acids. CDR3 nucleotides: TGTGCCAGCAGTCTCACGGGGGGACTAGAGACCCAGTACTTC. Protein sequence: CASSLTGGLETQYF.

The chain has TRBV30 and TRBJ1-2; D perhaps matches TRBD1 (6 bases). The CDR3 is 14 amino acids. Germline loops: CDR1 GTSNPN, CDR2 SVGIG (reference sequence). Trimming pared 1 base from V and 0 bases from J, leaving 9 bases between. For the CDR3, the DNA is TGTGCCTGGAGTGGACAGGCTCCTAACTATGGCTACACCTTC. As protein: CAWSGQAPNYGYTF.